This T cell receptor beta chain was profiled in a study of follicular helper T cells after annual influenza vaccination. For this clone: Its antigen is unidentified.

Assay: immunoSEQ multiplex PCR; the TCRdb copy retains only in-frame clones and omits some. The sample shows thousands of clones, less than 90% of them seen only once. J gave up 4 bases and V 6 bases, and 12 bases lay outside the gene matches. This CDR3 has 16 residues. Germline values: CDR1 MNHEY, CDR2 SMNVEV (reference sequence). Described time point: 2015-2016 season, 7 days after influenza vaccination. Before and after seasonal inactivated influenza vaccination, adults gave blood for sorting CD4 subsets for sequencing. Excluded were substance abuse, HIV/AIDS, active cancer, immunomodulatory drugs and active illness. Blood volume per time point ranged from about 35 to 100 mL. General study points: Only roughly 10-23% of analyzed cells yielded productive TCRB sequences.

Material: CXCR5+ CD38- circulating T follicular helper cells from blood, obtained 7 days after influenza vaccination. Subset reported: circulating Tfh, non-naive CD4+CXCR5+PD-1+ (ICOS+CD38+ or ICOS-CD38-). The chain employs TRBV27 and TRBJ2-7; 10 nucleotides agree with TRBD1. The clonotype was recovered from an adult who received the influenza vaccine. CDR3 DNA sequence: TGTGCCAGCAGGCAACCGGGACAGGGGAATATGTACGAGCAGTACTTC. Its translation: CASRQPGQGNMYEQYF.